These 8 T cell receptor beta chains were sequenced from one sample in a study of breast tumors, draining lymph nodes, adjacent tissues. TCRdb fed the multiplex PCR reads into MiXCR, producing one record per CDR3 protein. The sample has under 110,000 distinct CDR3 sequences; roughly 29% are singletons. Axillary draining lymph nodes of breast cancer patients supplied the node samples. The sequenced material came from axillary lymph node tissue. These receptors originate from a female donor with breast cancer. Some clones in this sample may be carry-over from other donors' samples.

This clonotype was detected a few times. This may come from a read error, since a much larger clone is one base off. The rearrangement joins TRBV6-1 to TRBJ2-6, with TRBD2 matching 12 bases. The trim removed 6 bases at V and 4 bases at J, leaving 10 bases unmatched. Germline CDR1 reads MNHNS; CDR2 reads SASEGT. The CDR3 covers 18 residues. CDR3 loop: CASRPRLAGVAGANVLTF. For the CDR3, the DNA is TGTGCCAGCAGGCCTCGACTAGCGGGAGTTGCCGGGGCCAACGTCCTGACTTTC.

At least ten counts were recorded for this clonotype. The chain has TRBV18 and TRBJ1-4; D gene unclear. Germline V gene sequence: CDR1 KGHSH, CDR2 LQKENI. V lost 4 bases and J 5 bases, leaving 2 bases between the germline ends. This CDR3 is built from 11 residues. Here the CDR3 DNA reads TGTGCCAGCTCACGGAATGAAAAACTGTTTTTT. Protein sequence: CASSRNEKLFF. Looking up the rest from reference TRBV18 and TRBJ1-4 gives the full variable domain: NAGVMQNPRHLVRRRGQEARLRCSPMKGHSHVYWYRQLPEEGLKFMVYLQKENIIDESGMPKERFSAEFPKEGPSILRIQQVVRGDSAAYFCASSRNEKLFFGSGTQLSVL.

V gene TRBV12-5 combines with J gene TRBJ1-5; TRBD1 matches at 8 bases. V lost 1 base and J lost 2; bases outside the gene matches: 4. The CDR3 sequence is 16 residues long. Looked up from germline, CDR1 is LGHNT and CDR2 is FRNRAP. CDR3 region: CASGLGAGGGNQPQHF. CDR3 bases: TGTGCTAGTGGTTTGGGGGCAGGGGGCGGCAATCAGCCCCAGCATTTT.

As regards this clonotype: A much larger clone lies a single base off, so this may be a read error. The V gene is TRBV6-1, the J gene TRBJ2-5; TRBD2 matches 9 bases. Germline V gives CDR1 MNHNS, CDR2 SASEGT. CDR3 length: 14 amino acids. CDR3 region: CASSELSGGEAQYF. DNA of the CDR3: TGTGCCAGCAGTGAACTTAGCGGGGGAGAGGCCCAGTACTTC.

This clonotype was counted many times. The chain employs TRBV7-3 and TRBJ2-2; D might be TRBD2 (7 bases). Germline CDR1 and CDR2: SGHTA and FQGTGA. Trimming took 1 base from V and 6 from J, leaving 9 bases between them. The CDR3 is 14 amino acids. CDR3 bases: TGTGCCAGCAGCTTAAGGGGGGGCCCCGGGGAGCTGTTTTTT. Its translation: CASSLRGGPGELFF.

This clonotype has ten or more counts. V usage is TRBV6-1 and J usage is TRBJ2-1; 12 nucleotides match TRBD2. V lost 7 bases and J lost 7; bases outside the gene matches: 8. The CDR3 has 15 amino acids. Germline V lookup: CDR1 MNHNS, CDR2 SASEGT. The CDR3 sequence: CASKSWLAGGNEQFF. CDR3 nucleotides: TGTGCCAGCAAGTCCTGGCTAGCGGGGGGGAATGAGCAGTTCTTC.

The genes are TRBV30 and TRBJ2-3; D is possibly TRBD1 (5 bases). The CDR3 length is 15 residues. Trimming cost V 0 bases and J 2 bases, with 12 bases left between them. Germline-derived CDR1 and CDR2 are GTSNPN and SVGIG (reference sequence). This CDR3 reads CAWSVLQAFTDTQYF. The CDR3 DNA is TGTGCCTGGAGTGTACTACAGGCTTTCACAGATACGCAGTATTTT.

In the case of this clonotype: A junction end diverges from the germline sequence, so it may reflect a read error. The chain uses TRBV20-1 and TRBJ1-5; TRBD2 matches at 7 bases. The end of the DNA fits TRBJ2-3 better, so the J call may be wrong. This CDR3 spans 15 amino acids. Looked up from germline, CDR1 is DFQATT and CDR2 is SNEGSKA (reference sequence). In nucleotides, the CDR3 is TGTAGTGCTAGAGGAGGGAGGGTCCAAAATCAGCCCCAGTATTTT. Amino acids: CSARGGRVQNQPQYF.